These 32 T cell receptor beta chains originate from one sample sequenced in a study of CD8 T cells in Susac syndrome. RNA totalling roughly 0.45 to 1 ug underwent reverse transcription with random hexamers. MiXCR, applied by TCRdb to the immunoSEQ multiplex PCR reads, yields one record per CDR3 protein. The data contain approximately 190,000 distinct CDR3 sequences, 95% of them singletons. Sequencing was carried out using CD8+ T cells from PBMCs. All receptors come from a human donor with Susac syndrome.

V is TRBV19 and J is TRBJ2-3; D not resolved. The V and J ends lost 4 bases and 2 bases respectively, with 16 bases between them. In germline, CDR1 is LNHDA, CDR2 SQIVND (reference sequence). This CDR3 comprises 16 residues. This CDR3 reads CASSTEGERHTDTQYF. CDR3 bases: TGTGCCAGTAGTACGGAAGGTGAGAGGCACACAGATACGCAGTATTTT.

The chain has TRBV29-1 and TRBJ1-1; 7 bases align to TRBD1. V shed 7 bases, J shed 0 bases, and the junction held 11 bases outside the gene matches. Germline V gene sequence: CDR1 SQVTM, CDR2 ANQGSEA. CDR3 length: 15 residues. Here the CDR3 reads CSGAGQLNMNTEAFF. CDR3 DNA sequence: TGCAGCGGGGCGGGACAGCTGAACATGAACACTGAAGCTTTCTTT.

V is TRBV4-2 and J is TRBJ2-2; 7 bases agree with TRBD2. This CDR3 contains 19 residues. Per germline, CDR1 LGHNA and CDR2 YNFKEQ. V dropped 6 bases and J dropped 2; count of bases not matched to a gene: 18. The CDR3 sequence: CASRQSPASERGNTGELFF. The CDR3 DNA reads TGTGCCAGCAGACAGTCTCCGGCTAGCGAGCGGGGTAACACCGGGGAGCTGTTTTTT.

V is TRBV19 and J is TRBJ1-1, with no clear D. The CDR3 length is 16 residues. The germline V gene has CDR1 LNHDA and CDR2 SQIVND (reference sequence). V lost 5 bases to trimming and J lost 1 base, with 17 bases between them. DNA for the CDR3: TGTGCCAGTAGTCCCATCCGCTATCAGGAGAACACTGAAGCTTTCTTT. Encoded protein: CASSPIRYQENTEAFF.

The rearrangement joins TRBV13 to TRBJ2-1, with TRBD2 matching over 11 bases. This CDR3 is 15 amino acids long. J gave up 5 bases and V 6 bases, and 6 bases lay outside the gene matches. The germline CDR1 and CDR2 sequences are PRHDT and FYEKMQ (reference sequence). CDR3 bases: TGTGCCAGCAGATTTCCTAGCGGGGGGAACAATGAGCAGTTCTTC. This sequence encodes CASRFPSGGNNEQFF.

The chain uses TRBV27 and TRBJ2-1; D is perhaps TRBD1 or TRBD2 (5 bases each). Per germline, CDR1 MNHEY and CDR2 SMNVEV (reference sequence). CDR3 length: 16 residues. V lost 3 bases and J 4 bases, leaving 16 bases between the germline ends. The CDR3 loop reads CASSFAPGPAYNEQFF. CDR3 bases: TGTGCCAGCAGTTTCGCCCCGGGACCAGCGTACAATGAGCAGTTCTTC.

This clonotype was found once. This sequence joins TRBV11-2 and TRBJ2-1; D is ambiguous. Germline V gene sequence: CDR1 SGHAT, CDR2 FQNNGV. The ends were cut back, 1 base at V and 2 bases at J, with 12 bases in the middle. The CDR3 extends over 16 amino acids. Written as DNA, the CDR3 is TGTGCCAGCAGCTTAGTCACGGTATACCCCTACAATGAGCAGTTCTTC. Protein product: CASSLVTVYPYNEQFF.

The rearrangement links TRBV24-1 to TRBJ1-5; D unclear. CDR3 length: 14 residues. The V end lost 0 bases, the J end lost 4 bases, and 6 bases lay between the germline ends. The germline CDR1 and CDR2 sequences are KGHDR and SFDVKD. CDR3 residues: CATSDLLGNQPQHF. The CDR3 nucleotides are TGTGCCACCAGTGATTTGCTGGGTAATCAGCCCCAGCATTTT.

The count of this clonotype is one. The chain joins TRBV27 to TRBJ1-2; D gene uncertain. Trimming pared 5 bases from V and 0 bases from J, leaving 13 bases between. From germline, CDR1 is MNHEY and CDR2 SMNVEV (reference sequence). The CDR3 spans 15 residues. CDR3: CASSPSGWTNYGYTF. CDR3 bases: TGTGCCAGCAGTCCGTCCGGGTGGACTAACTATGGCTACACCTTC.

The CDR3 region is CASRAFGGAETQYF. CDR3 nucleotide sequence: TGTGCCAGCAGGGCCTTTGGGGGTGCGGAGACCCAGTACTTC. The chain couples TRBV28 to TRBJ2-5; perhaps D is TRBD1 or TRBD2 (5 bases each). The CDR3 covers 14 residues. With 6 bases removed from V and 5 bases from J, the gap between germline ends came to 16 bases. CDR1 is MDHEN, CDR2 SYDVKM, per germline.

CDR3 loop: CASSLGGLTSGQETQYF. CDR3 sequence (DNA): TGTGCCAGCAGCTTAGGAGGACTCACTAGCGGACAAGAGACCCAGTACTTC. J is TRBJ2-5 and V is TRBV7-3; TRBD2 aligns across 8 bases. Germline CDR1 and CDR2: SGHTA and FQGTGA. Germline trimming cut 2 bases from V and 2 bases from J; bases unmatched to any gene: 10. The CDR3 runs 17 residues.

In nucleotides, the CDR3 is TGTGCCAGCAGCCCCCCCGGGGAGATAGACACTGAAGCTTTCTTT. It specifies CASSPPGEIDTEAFF. The chain links TRBV28 to TRBJ1-1; D is ambiguous. This CDR3 region has 15 residues. Trimming took off 6 bases at V and 3 bases at J, with 17 bases between the two ends. The germline CDR1 and CDR2 sequences are MDHEN and SYDVKM.

The genes are TRBV27 and TRBJ2-2; 8 nucleotides align to TRBD2. This CDR3 has 15 residues. Per germline, CDR1 MNHEY and CDR2 SMNVEV (reference sequence). Unmatched junction bases numbered 0, after V lost 2 bases and J lost 1 base. CDR3 coding DNA: TGTGCCAGCAGTTTAAGCGGGAGGAACACCGGGGAGCTGTTTTTT. Protein sequence: CASSLSGRNTGELFF.

The rearrangement uses TRBV15 and TRBJ2-1, with TRBD2 identical over 9 bases. Germline CDR1 and CDR2: LNHNV and YYDKDF (reference sequence). There are 15 residues in the CDR3. Trimming at V came to 4 bases and at J to 9 bases, leaving 10 bases not matched to a gene. The chain's CDR3 is CATSIAGVPSGEQFF. The CDR3 DNA reads as TGTGCCACCAGCATAGCGGGAGTCCCCTCCGGTGAGCAGTTCTTC.

This chain joins TRBV28 and TRBJ1-1; D gene uncertain. V lost 7 bases and J lost 2, with 17 bases in between. Germline V lookup: CDR1 MDHEN, CDR2 SYDVKM. This CDR3 is 15 amino acids long. The CDR3 bases are TGTGCCAGCATCCCCCCCCCGGGCCAAAACACTGAAGCTTTCTTT. Protein sequence: CASIPPPGQNTEAFF.

The V and J genes are TRBV9 and TRBJ1-1; D remains ambiguous. V was pared by 4 bases and J by 2 bases, with 9 bases between. This CDR3 has 13 residues. Germline-derived CDR1 and CDR2 are SGDLS and YYNGEE. The CDR3 sequence is CASSSMENTEAFF. The CDR3 coding sequence is TGTGCCAGCAGCTCCATGGAAAACACTGAAGCTTTCTTT.

Here the CDR3 DNA reads TGTGCCAGCAGCTTGGACTTCCCCGGGGAGCTGTTTTTT. Amino acid sequence: CASSLDFPGELFF. V gene TRBV7-3 combines with J gene TRBJ2-2; TRBD2 is a possible D gene (5 bases). CDR1 SGHTA and CDR2 FQGTGA come from the germline V gene. V lost 3 bases and J lost 6, with 8 bases in between. There are 13 residues in the CDR3.

V usage is TRBV11-1 and J usage is TRBJ2-5, with D tentatively TRBD1 or TRBD2 (6 bases each). The CDR3 extends over 15 amino acids. The germline V and J ends were trimmed by 4 bases and 4 bases, with 16 bases remaining between them. From germline, CDR1 is SGHAT and CDR2 FQDESV (reference sequence). CDR3: CASSWRTGRRETQYF. The CDR3 coding sequence is TGTGCCAGCAGCTGGAGAACAGGGAGGAGAGAGACCCAGTACTTC.

This clonotype was counted once. V gene TRBV7-2 combines with J gene TRBJ2-2; D perhaps matches TRBD2 (6 bases). Germline V gene lookup returns CDR1 SGHTA and CDR2 FQGNSA. The CDR3 is 19 amino acids. Deletions cut 2 bases from V and 0 bases from J, with 19 bases between. CDR3: CASSLSGRPLFSNTGELFF. DNA of the CDR3: TGTGCCAGCAGCTTATCGGGGAGGCCCCTGTTTTCGAACACCGGGGAGCTGTTTTTT.

This clonotype was counted a single time. V and J are TRBV30 and TRBJ2-1; maybe TRBD2 (5 bases). Trimming took off 2 bases at V and 1 base at J, with 9 bases between the two ends. The CDR3 contains 14 residues. The V gene's germline CDR1 is GTSNPN and CDR2 SVGIG (reference sequence). CDR3 amino acids: CAWSYGVSYNEQFF. CDR3 in DNA: TGTGCCTGGAGTTACGGGGTATCCTACAATGAGCAGTTCTTC.

The genes are TRBV20-1 and TRBJ2-2, with TRBD2 as a possible D gene (6 bases). With 6 bases removed from V and 3 bases from J, the gap between germline ends came to 14 bases. The CDR3 has 14 amino acids. Germline assignment: CDR1 DFQATT and CDR2 SNEGSKA (reference sequence). CDR3 coding DNA: TGCAGTGCCACGGGAGAGGGATACACCGGGGAGCTGTTTTTT. Translated: CSATGEGYTGELFF.

In its sample, this clonotype was seen once. The chain couples TRBV29-1 to TRBJ1-2; D is unclear. V was clipped by 0 bases and J by 5 bases, with 7 bases between them. Germline values: CDR1 SQVTM, CDR2 ANQGSEA. The CDR3 spans 12 residues. The CDR3 region has the DNA TGCAGCGTTGAAGATAACGGGTATGGCTACACCTTC. Translation: CSVEDNGYGYTF.

The CDR3 DNA reads as TGTGCCAGCAGCCATCCAATTAGCGGGAGGGATCTCTCTGGGGCCAACGTCCTGACTTTC. It is translated as CASSHPISGRDLSGANVLTF. This chain uses TRBV9 with TRBJ2-6, with 11 bases fitting TRBD2. This CDR3 comprises 20 residues. Per the germline V gene, CDR1 is SGDLS and CDR2 is YYNGEE. The V gene end was trimmed by 4 bases and the J gene end by 0 bases; junction bases not matched to a gene: 12.

The rearrangement links TRBV20-1 to TRBJ2-2; tentatively, D is TRBD2 (6 bases). The CDR3 has 14 amino acids. Trimming pared 1 base from V and 1 base from J, leaving 7 bases between. Germline V gene lookup returns CDR1 DFQATT and CDR2 SNEGSKA (reference sequence). For the CDR3, the DNA is TGCAGTGCTAGAGTGGGGGGGAACACCGGGGAGCTGTTTTTT. Encoded protein: CSARVGGNTGELFF.

This rearrangement joins TRBV3-1 to TRBJ2-7; tentatively, D is TRBD2 (6 bases). V was trimmed by 0 bases and J by 4 bases, leaving 13 bases between them. CDR1 is LGHDT, CDR2 YNNKEL, per germline (reference sequence). The CDR3 sequence is 15 residues long. The CDR3 DNA reads TGTGCCAGCAGCCAAGATTCCAGGGAGGCATACGAGCAGTACTTC. This encodes CASSQDSREAYEQYF.

This clonotype was seen a single time. The chain is built from TRBV20-1 and TRBJ1-2, with TRBD1 matching 8 bases. Germline trimming cut 6 bases from V and 2 bases from J; bases unmatched to any gene: 8. CDR1 DFQATT and CDR2 SNEGSKA come from the germline V gene (reference sequence). The CDR3 is 14 amino acids. DNA of the CDR3: TGCAGTGCGGGAAGGCCAGGGGGCAACTATGGCTACACCTTC. Translation gives CSAGRPGGNYGYTF.

The genes are TRBV19 and TRBJ1-2; a weak D match, TRBD1 (6 bases). V was pared by 10 bases and J by 2 bases, with 14 bases between. The CDR3 length is 13 residues. Per germline, CDR1 LNHDA and CDR2 SQIVND (reference sequence). CDR3 residues: CATENRENYGYTF. DNA for the CDR3: TGTGCCACTGAAAACAGGGAGAACTATGGCTACACCTTC.

The CDR3 coding sequence is TGTGCCTGGAGTGTACCGAATCCTAGCACAGATACGCAGTATTTT. The encoded protein is CAWSVPNPSTDTQYF. The chain is built from TRBV30 and TRBJ2-3, with no clear D. The V gene lost 0 bases and the J gene lost 0 bases, with 10 bases spanning the gap. The CDR3 spans 15 residues. Germline V CDR1 and CDR2: GTSNPN, SVGIG (reference sequence).

This rearrangement joins TRBV4-2 to TRBJ2-5; 9 bases are a match to TRBD1. V was pared by 0 bases and J by 4 bases, with 9 bases of the junction left unmatched. The germline CDR1 and CDR2 sequences are LGHNA and YNFKEQ. This CDR3 region has 17 residues. The CDR3 sequence is CASSQDWGQGLGETQYF. CDR3 coding DNA: TGTGCCAGCAGCCAAGATTGGGGACAGGGTCTAGGAGAGACCCAGTACTTC.

This chain links TRBV7-3 with TRBJ1-2, with D unresolved. This CDR3 has 15 residues. The V gene's germline CDR1 is SGHTA and CDR2 FQGTGA. Trimming removed 3 bases at V and 4 bases at J, with 15 bases between. In DNA, the CDR3 is TGTGCCAGCAGCTTGCTGGTCGGGGTTTCCTATGGCTACACCTTC. Its protein product is CASSLLVGVSYGYTF.

The chain has TRBV28 and TRBJ1-2; D is unclear. The CDR3 covers 14 residues. Per the germline V gene, CDR1 is MDHEN and CDR2 is SYDVKM. V was cut by 2 bases and J by 4 bases, with 11 bases left in between. The CDR3: CASSLGRRFYGYTF. In DNA, the CDR3 is TGTGCCAGCAGTTTAGGACGGAGATTCTATGGCTACACCTTC.

This sequence joins TRBV7-6 and TRBJ1-2; 10 positions match TRBD1. This CDR3 is 16 amino acids long. Germline V gene data show CDR1 as SGHVS and CDR2 as FNYEAQ. Trimming cost V 4 bases and J 6 bases; bases outside gene matches: 11. The CDR3 sequence is CASSSIDGGQGDGYTF. DNA of the CDR3: TGTGCCAGCAGCTCCATAGACGGCGGACAGGGGGATGGCTACACCTTC. The full variable domain, with the rest looked up from reference TRBV7-6 and TRBJ1-2, is GAGVSQSPRYKVTKRGQDVALRCDPISGHVSLYWYRQALGQGPEFLTYFNYEAQQDKSGLPNDRFSAERPEGSISTLTIQRTEQRDSAMYRCASSSIDGGQGDGYTFGSGTRLTVV.